These 14 T cell receptor beta chains originate from one sample sequenced in a study of response to subunit inactivated influenza vaccine. Each CDR3 protein is one row after TCRdb ran MiXCR on the RT-PCR reads. Of about 300,000 distinct CDR3 sequences in the sample, over 20% were seen once. Sample: PBMCs from blood, taken about 20 months after vaccination. These receptors all stem from a man between 45 and 75 years old who received an inactivated influenza vaccine.

This clonotype has more than one count but fewer than ten. The chain is built from TRBV9 and TRBJ2-3; a possible D gene is TRBD2 (5 bases). This CDR3 has 14 residues. V dropped 4 bases and J dropped 0 bases, with 9 bases sitting between them. Germline V lookup: CDR1 SGDLS, CDR2 YYNGEE. CDR3 residues: CASSPRTSTDTQYF. CDR3 nucleotide sequence: TGTGCCAGCAGCCCAAGGACTAGCACAGATACGCAGTATTTT. Based on the CDR3 plus reference TRBV9 and TRBJ2-3, the full variable domain is DSGVTQTPKHLITATGQRVTLRCSPRSGDLSVYWYQQSLDQGLQFLIQYYNGEERAKGNILERFSAQQFPDLHSELNLSSLELGDSALYFCASSPRTSTDTQYFGPGTRLTVL.

This clonotype was detected only a few times. The rearrangement links TRBV12-3 or TRBV12-4 to TRBJ1-2, with 7 bases fitting TRBD1. The V segment lost 9 bases and the J segment 2 bases; nucleotides outside the gene matches: 9. The CDR3 runs to 14 residues. The CDR3 reads CASCSGTANYGYTF. The CDR3 DNA is TGTGCCAGTTGCTCCGGGACAGCGAACTATGGCTACACCTTC.

The table lists this clonotype with a few counts. The chain combines TRBV6-2 or TRBV6-3 with TRBJ2-2; no definite D call. Trimming pared 5 bases from V and 2 bases from J, leaving 9 bases between. Germline CDR1 is MNHEY and CDR2 is SVGEGT. The CDR3 extends over 14 amino acids. CDR3 amino acids: CASSRITNTGELFF. The CDR3 DNA is TGTGCCAGCAGTCGCATCACTAACACCGGGGAGCTGTTTTTT.

J is TRBJ1-1 and V is TRBV7-9; D is uncertain. The V gene's germline CDR1 is SEHNR and CDR2 FQNEAQ (reference sequence). V was shortened by 0 bases and J by 6 bases, with 14 bases between the two germline ends. CDR3 length: 15 residues. The CDR3 DNA is TGTGCCAGCAGCTTAGCGGCAGTGTCCCCTGCTGAAGCTTTCTTT. Amino acids: CASSLAAVSPAEAFF.

The chain recombines TRBV21-1 with TRBJ2-7; the table assigns TRBD1, which was not confirmed against the DNA. TRBV21-1 is classified as a pseudogene. There are 16 residues in the CDR3. The CDR3 DNA reads TGTGCCAGCAGCCCTCCCGGGACAGGGGGATCCTACGAGCAGTACTTC. It specifies CASSPPGTGGSYEQYF.

This clonotype occurred a few times. J is TRBJ1-4 and V is TRBV11-2; TRBD1 might be the D (6 bases). The CDR3 contains 17 residues. Germline V gene sequence: CDR1 SGHAT, CDR2 FQNNGV. V was trimmed by 2 bases and J by 3 bases, leaving 16 bases between them. For the CDR3, the DNA is TGTGCCAGCAGCTTACCCCTACAGGGAGGGGCTAATGAAAAACTGTTTTTT. Amino acids: CASSLPLQGGANEKLFF.

This clonotype was detected only a few times. The J gene is TRBJ2-7, the V gene TRBV4-3; 10 bases agree with TRBD2. Germline values: CDR1 LGHNA, CDR2 YSLEER. The V gene end was trimmed by 4 bases and the J gene end by 7 bases; junction bases not matched to a gene: 16. This CDR3 spans 17 amino acids. The CDR3 loop is CASSPSGLALKSGEQYF. The CDR3 DNA is TGCGCCAGCAGCCCGTCGGGACTAGCGTTAAAATCGGGAGAGCAGTACTTC.

Concerning this clonotype itself: This sequence may be a read error, since a much larger clone differs from it by one base. V is TRBV7-8 and J is TRBJ1-1; D remains ambiguous. V was cut by 1 base and J by 5 bases, with 11 bases left in between. The CDR3 runs to 14 residues. Germline assignment: CDR1 SGHVS and CDR2 FQNEAQ. CDR3 nucleotides: TGTGCCAGCAGCTTAGGACGGATTGGGACTGAAGCTTTCTTT. Translating gives CASSLGRIGTEAFF.

This clonotype was recorded a few times. J is TRBJ1-3 and V is TRBV12-3 or TRBV12-4; no firm D call. Trimming removed 3 bases at V and 4 bases at J, with 10 bases between. The CDR3 loop spans 14 amino acids. CDR3 nucleotide sequence: TGTGCCAGCAGTTTGGCGGGCCGGGGAAACACCATATATTTT. Protein sequence: CASSLAGRGNTIYF.

This clonotype showed up many times. The V gene is TRBV5-1, the J gene TRBJ1-1, with 7 nucleotides matching TRBD1. This CDR3 is 13 amino acids long. CDR1 and CDR2 from the germline V gene are SGHRS and YFSETQ. The V gene end was trimmed by 3 bases and the J gene end by 3 bases; junction bases not matched to a gene: 2. The CDR3 nucleotides are TGCGCCAGCAGCTGGGACAGCTACACTGAAGCTTTCTTT. Protein sequence: CASSWDSYTEAFF.

This clonotype was seen a handful of times. The chain couples TRBV7-2 to TRBJ1-5, with D possibly TRBD1 on 5 matching bases. Germline loops: CDR1 SGHTA, CDR2 FQGNSA. This CDR3 contains 16 residues. Deletions cut 3 bases from V and 2 bases from J, with 14 bases between. This CDR3 reads CASSLTAHWGNQPQHF. DNA of the CDR3: TGTGCCAGCAGCTTGACAGCCCACTGGGGCAATCAGCCCCAGCATTTT.

This clonotype was detected only a few times. The chain combines TRBV20-1 with TRBJ2-5, with 9 bases fitting TRBD1. The CDR3 sequence is 14 residues long. With 6 bases clipped from V and 6 bases from J, the junction kept 11 bases outside the gene matches. Germline V lookup: CDR1 DFQATT, CDR2 SNEGSKA (reference sequence). CDR3 bases: TGCAGTGCAACAGTCACAGGGGGCACGAAGACCCAGTACTTC. Translation gives CSATVTGGTKTQYF.

The CDR3 DNA reads as TGTGCCATCAGCGACAGGACCCGGGAGACCCAGTACTTC. Translation: CAISDRTRETQYF. V gene TRBV10-3 combines with J gene TRBJ2-5; D is perhaps TRBD1 (6 bases). This CDR3 contains 13 residues. The germline V gene has CDR1 ENHRY and CDR2 SYGVKD. V shed 6 bases and J shed 5 bases, with 13 bases lying between them.

This chain uses TRBV7-2 with TRBJ2-1; 11 nucleotides align to TRBD2. CDR1 and CDR2 from the germline V gene are SGHTA and FQGNSA. After removal of 5 bases from V and 4 bases from J, the junction contained 7 bases not matched to a gene. The CDR3 has 16 amino acids. In DNA form, the CDR3 reads TGTGCCAGCAGCGGACCCGGGACTAGCGGATACAATGAGCAGTTCTTC. It translates to CASSGPGTSGYNEQFF.